This section outlines one TCR beta chain sequence together with its context. The study drew participants aged about 18 to 95 years from under 30 US areas. This record belongs to a study of blood T cell repertoires in COVID-19. Overall study: PBMCs, B-cell-depleted T cells, or T cells provided the cDNA or gDNA that made up the material.

Authors' data handling: Amplification from reference gene primers served as the basis for estimated nucleated cell counts. Clones were sequenced by immunoSEQ multiplex PCR, and TCRdb holds only the in-frame ones, with some missing. For V, J and clone size, that table is used; D and trimming come from the DNA. This table has hundreds of thousands of clones, roughly 87% appearing once. The TCR sequence derives from a middle-aged woman with acute COVID-19. Sequenced input: PBMCs or T cells enriched from blood (not recorded which).

The CDR3 DNA is TGTGCCAGCAGTGACCCGGGACAGGGGGCTGGTGAAGCTTTCTTT. Translation: CASSDPGQGAGEAFF. This chain links TRBV25-1 with TRBJ1-1; 12 bases align to TRBD1. Trimming at V came to 3 bases and at J to 7 bases, leaving 6 bases not matched to a gene. The CDR3 sequence is 15 residues long. From germline, CDR1 is MGHDK and CDR2 SYGVNS.